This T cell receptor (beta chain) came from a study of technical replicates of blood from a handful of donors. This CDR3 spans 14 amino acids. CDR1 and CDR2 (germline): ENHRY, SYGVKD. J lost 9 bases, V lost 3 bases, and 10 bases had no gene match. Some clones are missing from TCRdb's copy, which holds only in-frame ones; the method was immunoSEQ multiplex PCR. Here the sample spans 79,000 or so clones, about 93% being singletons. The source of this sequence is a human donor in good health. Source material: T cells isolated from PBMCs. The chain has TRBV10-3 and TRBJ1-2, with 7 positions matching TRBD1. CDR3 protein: CAISDFPAGQSYTF. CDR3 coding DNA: TGTGCCATCAGTGATTTCCCCGCGGGACAGAGCTACACCTTC.